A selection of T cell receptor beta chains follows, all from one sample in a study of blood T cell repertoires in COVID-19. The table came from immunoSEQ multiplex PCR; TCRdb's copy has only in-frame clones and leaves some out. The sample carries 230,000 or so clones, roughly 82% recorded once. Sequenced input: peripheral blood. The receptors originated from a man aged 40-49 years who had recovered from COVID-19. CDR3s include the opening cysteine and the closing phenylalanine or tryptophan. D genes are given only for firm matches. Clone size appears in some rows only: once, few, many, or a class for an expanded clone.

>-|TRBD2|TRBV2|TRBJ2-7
TGTGCCAGCAGTCGAGCGGGGGGGCTTTCCTACGAGCAGTACTTC
CASSRAGGLSYEQYF
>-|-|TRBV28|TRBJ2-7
TGTGCCAGCAGTACCCCGACAGGTGGGGGGGCCTACGAGCAGTACTTC
CASSTPTGGGAYEQYF
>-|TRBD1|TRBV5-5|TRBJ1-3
TGTGCCAGCAGCCCCCGGACAGGGGTATCTGGAAACACCACATATTTT
CASSPRTGVSGNTTYF
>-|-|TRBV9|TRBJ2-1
TGTGCCAGCAGCGTAGCTTGGGGGCACAATGAGCAGTTCTTC
CASSVAWGHNEQFF
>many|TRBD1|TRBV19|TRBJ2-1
TGTGCCAGTACCTCGGACAGGGGGCCCAGAAATGAGCAGTTCTTC
CASTSDRGPRNEQFF
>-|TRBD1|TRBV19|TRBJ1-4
TGTGCCAGTAGGGACCGGGACAGTCCTAATGAAAAACTGTTTTTT
CASRDRDSPNEKLFF
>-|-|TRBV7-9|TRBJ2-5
TGTGCCAGCAGCTTACTAGGGGGTCAAGAGACCCAGTACTTC
CASSLLGGQETQYF
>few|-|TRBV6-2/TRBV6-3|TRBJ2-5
TGTGCCAGCAGTATTCCAGGGTTTGTAGAGACCCAGTACTTC
CASSIPGFVETQYF
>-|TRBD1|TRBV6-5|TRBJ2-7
TGTGCCAGCAGTTCAACAGGGGGCTCCTACGAGCAGTACTTC
CASSSTGGSYEQYF
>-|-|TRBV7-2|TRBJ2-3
TGTGCCAGCAGCTTAAGGAGGGCAGATACGCAGTATTTT
CASSLRRADTQYF
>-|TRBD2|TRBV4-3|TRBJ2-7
TGCGCCAGCAGCCAAGATTTGACTAGCGGGAGTTTCGACGAGCAGTACTTC
CASSQDLTSGSFDEQYF
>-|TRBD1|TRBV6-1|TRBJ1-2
TGTGCCAGCAGTGAAATTGGGGGACAGCTTTATGGCTACACCTTC
CASSEIGGQLYGYTF
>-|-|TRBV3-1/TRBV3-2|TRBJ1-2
TGTGCCAGCAGCCAAGATACGGGGAACTATGGCTACACCTTC
CASSQDTGNYGYTF
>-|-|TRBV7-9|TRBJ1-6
TGTGCCAGCAGCTTATTTCAGAATTCACCCCTCCACTTT
CASSLFQNSPLHF
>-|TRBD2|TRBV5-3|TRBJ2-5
TGTGCCAGAAGCATTAGCGGGAGGGCCGGTAGAGAGACCCAGTACTTC
CARSISGRAGRETQYF
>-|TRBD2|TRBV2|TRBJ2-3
TGTGCCAGCAGTGAATGGACTAGCGGGAGGTCAGATACGCAGTATTTT
CASSEWTSGRSDTQYF
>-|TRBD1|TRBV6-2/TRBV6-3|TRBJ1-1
TGTGCCAGCAGTTACAAATGGAGACAGGGAAGCCTCGGGACTGAAGCTTTCTTT
CASSYKWRQGSLGTEAFF
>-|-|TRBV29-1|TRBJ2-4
TGCAGTGCCCTAGGAGGGACGCTAGCCAAAAACATTCAGTACTTC
CSALGGTLAKNIQYF
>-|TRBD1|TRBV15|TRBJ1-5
TGTGCCACCAGCGGGTTGGACAGGGGGCTCAACAATCAGCCCCAGCATTTT
CATSGLDRGLNNQPQHF
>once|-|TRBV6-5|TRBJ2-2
TGTGCCAGCAATCCAGATTACACCGGGGAGCTGTTTTTT
CASNPDYTGELFF
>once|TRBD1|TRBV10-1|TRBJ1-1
TGCGCCAGCAGGACAGGGTGGAACACTGAAGCTTTCTTT
CASRTGWNTEAFF
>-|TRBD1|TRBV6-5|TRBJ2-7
TGTGCCAGCAGTAGGGGACAGGGAGCCTACGAGCAGTACTTC
CASSRGQGAYEQYF